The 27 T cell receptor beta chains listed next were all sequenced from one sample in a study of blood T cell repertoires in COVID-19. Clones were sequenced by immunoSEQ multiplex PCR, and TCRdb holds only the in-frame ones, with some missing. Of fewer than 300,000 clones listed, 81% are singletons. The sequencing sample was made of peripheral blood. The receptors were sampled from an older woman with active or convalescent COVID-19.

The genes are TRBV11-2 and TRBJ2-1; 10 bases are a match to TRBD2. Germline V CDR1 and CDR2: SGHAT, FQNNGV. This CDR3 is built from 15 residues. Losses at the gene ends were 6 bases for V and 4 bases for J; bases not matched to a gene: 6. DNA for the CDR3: TGTGCCAGCAGGGACGTAGCGGGGGGTTACAATGAGCAGTTCTTC. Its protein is CASRDVAGGYNEQFF. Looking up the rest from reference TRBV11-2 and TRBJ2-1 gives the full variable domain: EAGVAQSPRYKIIEKRQSVAFWCNPISGHATLYWYQQILGQGPKLLIQFQNNGVVDDSQLPKDRFSAERLKGVDSTLKIQPAKLEDSAVYLCASRDVAGGYNEQFFGPGTRLTVL.

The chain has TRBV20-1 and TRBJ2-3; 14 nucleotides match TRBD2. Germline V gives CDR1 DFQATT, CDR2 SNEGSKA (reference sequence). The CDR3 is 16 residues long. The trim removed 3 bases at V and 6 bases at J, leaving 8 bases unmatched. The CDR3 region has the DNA TGCAGTGCTAGTCCAGACCGGACTAGCGGGGGGGATACGCAGTATTTT. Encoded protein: CSASPDRTSGGDTQYF.

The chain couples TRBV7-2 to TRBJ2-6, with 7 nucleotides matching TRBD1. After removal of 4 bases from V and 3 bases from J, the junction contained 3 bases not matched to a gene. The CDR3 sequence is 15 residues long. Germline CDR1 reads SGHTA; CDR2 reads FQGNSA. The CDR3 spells CASSYRGSGANVLTF. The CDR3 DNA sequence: TGTGCCAGCAGCTACAGGGGTAGTGGGGCCAACGTCCTGACTTTC.

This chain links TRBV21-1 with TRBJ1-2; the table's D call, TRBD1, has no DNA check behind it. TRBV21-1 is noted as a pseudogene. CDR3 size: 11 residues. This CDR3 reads CASRGLYGYTF. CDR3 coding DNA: TGTGCCAGCAGGGGCCTCTATGGCTACACCTTC.

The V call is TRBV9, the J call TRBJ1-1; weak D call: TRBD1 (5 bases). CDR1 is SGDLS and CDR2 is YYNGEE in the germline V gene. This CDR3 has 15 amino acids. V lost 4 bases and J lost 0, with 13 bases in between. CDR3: CASSPRPTVNTEAFF. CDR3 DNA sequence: TGTGCCAGCAGCCCGCGCCCGACAGTGAACACTGAAGCTTTCTTT.

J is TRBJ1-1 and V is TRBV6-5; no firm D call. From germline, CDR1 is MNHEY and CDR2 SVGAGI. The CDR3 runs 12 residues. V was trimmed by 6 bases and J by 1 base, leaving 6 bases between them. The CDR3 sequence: CASSSPNTEAFF. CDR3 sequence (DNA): TGTGCCAGCAGCTCCCCGAACACTGAAGCTTTCTTT.

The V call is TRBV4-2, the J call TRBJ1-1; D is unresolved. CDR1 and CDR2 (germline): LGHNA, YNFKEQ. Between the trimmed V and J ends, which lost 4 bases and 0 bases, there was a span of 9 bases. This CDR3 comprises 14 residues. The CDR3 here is CASSRPNMNTEAFF. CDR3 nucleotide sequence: TGTGCCAGCAGCCGGCCGAATATGAACACTGAAGCTTTCTTT.

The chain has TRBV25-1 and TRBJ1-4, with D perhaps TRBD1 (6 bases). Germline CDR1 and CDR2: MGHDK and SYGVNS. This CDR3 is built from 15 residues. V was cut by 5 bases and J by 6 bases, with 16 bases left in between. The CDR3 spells CASSNSGHSYEKLFF. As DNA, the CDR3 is TGTGCCAGCAGTAACTCGGGACACTCGTATGAAAAACTGTTTTTT.

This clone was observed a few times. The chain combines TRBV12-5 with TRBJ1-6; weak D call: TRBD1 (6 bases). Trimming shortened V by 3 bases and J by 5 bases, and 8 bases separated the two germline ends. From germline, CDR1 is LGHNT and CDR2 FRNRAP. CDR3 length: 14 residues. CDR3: CASGLPGDNSPLHF. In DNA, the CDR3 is TGTGCTAGTGGTTTACCAGGGGATAATTCACCCCTCCACTTT. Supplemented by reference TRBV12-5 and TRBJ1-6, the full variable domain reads DARVTQTPRHKVTEMGQEVTMRCQPILGHNTVFWYRQTMMQGLELLAYFRNRAPLDDSGMPKDRFSAEMPDATLATLKIQPSEPRDSAVYFCASGLPGDNSPLHFGNGTRLTVT.

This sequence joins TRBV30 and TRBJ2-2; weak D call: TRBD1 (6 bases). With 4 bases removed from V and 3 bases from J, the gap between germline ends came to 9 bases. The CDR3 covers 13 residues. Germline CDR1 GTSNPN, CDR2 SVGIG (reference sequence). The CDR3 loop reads CAWMQGYTGELFF. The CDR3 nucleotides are TGTGCCTGGATGCAGGGGTACACCGGGGAGCTGTTTTTT.

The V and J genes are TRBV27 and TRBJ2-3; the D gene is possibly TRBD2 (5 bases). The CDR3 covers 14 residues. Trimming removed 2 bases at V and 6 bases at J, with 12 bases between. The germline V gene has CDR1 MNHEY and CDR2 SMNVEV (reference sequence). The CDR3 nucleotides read TGTGCCAGCAGTTTAATCGGGATGTACGATACGCAGTATTTT. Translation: CASSLIGMYDTQYF.

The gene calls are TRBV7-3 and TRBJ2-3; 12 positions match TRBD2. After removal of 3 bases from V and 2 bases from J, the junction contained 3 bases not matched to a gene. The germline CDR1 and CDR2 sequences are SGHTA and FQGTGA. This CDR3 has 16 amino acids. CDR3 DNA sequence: TGTGCCAGCAGCTTTTCTAGCGGGGGGGCCACAGATACGCAGTATTTT. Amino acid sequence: CASSFSSGGATDTQYF.

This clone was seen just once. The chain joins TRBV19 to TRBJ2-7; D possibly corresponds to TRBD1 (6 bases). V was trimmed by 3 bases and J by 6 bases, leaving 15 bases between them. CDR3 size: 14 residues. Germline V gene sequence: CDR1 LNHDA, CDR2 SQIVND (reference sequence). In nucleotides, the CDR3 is TGTGCCAGTAGTATTCAGGGGAAAACGGGCGAGCAGTACTTC. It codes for CASSIQGKTGEQYF.

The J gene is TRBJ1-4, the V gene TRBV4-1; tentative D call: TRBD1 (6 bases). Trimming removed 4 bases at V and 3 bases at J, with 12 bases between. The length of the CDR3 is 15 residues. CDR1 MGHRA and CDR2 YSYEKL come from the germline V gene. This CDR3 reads CASSRQGHANEKLFF. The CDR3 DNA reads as TGCGCCAGCAGCCGGCAGGGGCACGCTAATGAAAAACTGTTTTTT.

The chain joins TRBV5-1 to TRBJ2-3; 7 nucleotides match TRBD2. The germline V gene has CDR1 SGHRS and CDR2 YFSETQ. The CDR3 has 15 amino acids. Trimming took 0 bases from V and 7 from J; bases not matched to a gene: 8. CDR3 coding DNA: TGCGCCAGCAGCTTGGGGGTAGCGGGTGCGTATACGCAGTATTTT. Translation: CASSLGVAGAYTQYF.

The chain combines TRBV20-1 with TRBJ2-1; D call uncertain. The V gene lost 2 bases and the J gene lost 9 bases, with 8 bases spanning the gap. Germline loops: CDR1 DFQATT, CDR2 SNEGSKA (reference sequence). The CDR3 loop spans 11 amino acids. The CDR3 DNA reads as TGCAGTGCTAGACAAACATTTGAGCAGTTCTTC. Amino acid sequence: CSARQTFEQFF.

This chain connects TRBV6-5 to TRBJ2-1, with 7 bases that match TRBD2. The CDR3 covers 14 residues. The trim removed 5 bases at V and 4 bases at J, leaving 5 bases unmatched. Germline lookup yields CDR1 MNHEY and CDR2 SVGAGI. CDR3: CASSPPGGYNEQFF. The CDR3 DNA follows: TGTGCCAGCAGTCCACCGGGGGGATACAATGAGCAGTTCTTC.

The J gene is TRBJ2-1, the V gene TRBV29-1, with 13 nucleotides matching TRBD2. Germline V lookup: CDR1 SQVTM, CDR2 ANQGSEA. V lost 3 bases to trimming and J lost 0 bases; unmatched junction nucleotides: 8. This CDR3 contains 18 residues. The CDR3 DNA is TGCAGCGTTGAGGCGGGACTAGCGGGGATGAGCTCCTACAATGAGCAGTTCTTC. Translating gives CSVEAGLAGMSSYNEQFF.

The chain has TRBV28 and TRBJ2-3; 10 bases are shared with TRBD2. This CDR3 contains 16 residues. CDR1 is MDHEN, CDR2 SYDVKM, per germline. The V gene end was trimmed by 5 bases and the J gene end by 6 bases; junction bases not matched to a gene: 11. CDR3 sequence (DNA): TGTGCCAGCAGTGTAGCGGGGGGCCCGCAGGGCGATACGCAGTATTTT. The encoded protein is CASSVAGGPQGDTQYF.

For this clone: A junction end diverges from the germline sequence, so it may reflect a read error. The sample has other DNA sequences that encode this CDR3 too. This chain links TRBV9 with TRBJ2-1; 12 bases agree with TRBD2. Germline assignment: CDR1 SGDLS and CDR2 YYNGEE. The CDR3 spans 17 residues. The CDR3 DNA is TGCGCCAGCAGCGTACACACTAGCGGGGGGTCCTACAATGAGCAGTTCTTC. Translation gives CASSVHTSGGSYNEQFF.

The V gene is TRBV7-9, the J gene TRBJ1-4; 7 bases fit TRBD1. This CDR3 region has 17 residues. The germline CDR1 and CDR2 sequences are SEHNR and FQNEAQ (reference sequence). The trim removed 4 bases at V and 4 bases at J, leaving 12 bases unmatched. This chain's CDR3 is CASSSPVGQALNEKLFF. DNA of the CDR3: TGTGCCAGCAGCTCCCCCGTCGGACAGGCCCTTAATGAAAAACTGTTTTTT.

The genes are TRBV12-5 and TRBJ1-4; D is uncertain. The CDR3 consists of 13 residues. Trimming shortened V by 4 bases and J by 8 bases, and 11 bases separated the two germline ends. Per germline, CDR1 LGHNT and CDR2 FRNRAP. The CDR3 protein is CASGSVPGEKLFF. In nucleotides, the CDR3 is TGTGCTAGTGGTTCTGTCCCCGGGGAAAAACTGTTTTTT. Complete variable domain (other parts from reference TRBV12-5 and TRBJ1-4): DARVTQTPRHKVTEMGQEVTMRCQPILGHNTVFWYRQTMMQGLELLAYFRNRAPLDDSGMPKDRFSAEMPDATLATLKIQPSEPRDSAVYFCASGSVPGEKLFFGSGTQLSVL.

The CDR3 DNA follows: TGCGCCAGCAGCGGGACAGGGGACACCGGGGAGCTGTTTTTT. Its protein product is CASSGTGDTGELFF. V gene TRBV5-1 combines with J gene TRBJ2-2; 10 bases fit TRBD1. This CDR3 has 14 amino acids. J lost 3 bases, V lost 4 bases, and 0 bases had no gene match. The germline gives CDR1 SGHRS, CDR2 YFSETQ.

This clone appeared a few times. The CDR3 loop reads CASSQDRGGGETQYF. As DNA, the CDR3 is TGTGCCAGCAGCCAAGATCGTGGGGGAGGGGAGACCCAGTACTTC. The chain has TRBV3-1 (or the pseudogene TRBV3-2) and TRBJ2-5; 7 bases fit TRBD2. Germline loops: CDR1 LGHDT, CDR2 YNNKEL (reference sequence). V lost 0 bases, J lost 5 bases, and 6 bases stayed unmatched. The CDR3 is made up of 15 amino acids.

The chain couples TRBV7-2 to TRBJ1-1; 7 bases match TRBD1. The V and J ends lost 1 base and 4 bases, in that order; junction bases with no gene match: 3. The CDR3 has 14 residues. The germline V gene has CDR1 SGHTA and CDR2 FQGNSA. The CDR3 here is CASSLDRGGTEAFF. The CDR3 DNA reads TGTGCCAGCAGCTTAGACAGGGGCGGCACTGAAGCTTTCTTT.

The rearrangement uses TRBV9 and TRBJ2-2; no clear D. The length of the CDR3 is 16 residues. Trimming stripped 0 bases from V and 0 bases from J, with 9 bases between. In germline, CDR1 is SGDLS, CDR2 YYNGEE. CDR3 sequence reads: CASSVAGRTNTGELFF. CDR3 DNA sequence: TGTGCCAGCAGCGTAGCTGGCAGGACGAACACCGGGGAGCTGTTTTTT.

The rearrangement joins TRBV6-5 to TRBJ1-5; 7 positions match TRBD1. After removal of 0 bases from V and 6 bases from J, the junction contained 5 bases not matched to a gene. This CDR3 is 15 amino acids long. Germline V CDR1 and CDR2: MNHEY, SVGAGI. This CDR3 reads CASSYSYRGSQPQHF. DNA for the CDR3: TGTGCCAGCAGTTACTCGTACAGGGGATCTCAGCCCCAGCATTTT.